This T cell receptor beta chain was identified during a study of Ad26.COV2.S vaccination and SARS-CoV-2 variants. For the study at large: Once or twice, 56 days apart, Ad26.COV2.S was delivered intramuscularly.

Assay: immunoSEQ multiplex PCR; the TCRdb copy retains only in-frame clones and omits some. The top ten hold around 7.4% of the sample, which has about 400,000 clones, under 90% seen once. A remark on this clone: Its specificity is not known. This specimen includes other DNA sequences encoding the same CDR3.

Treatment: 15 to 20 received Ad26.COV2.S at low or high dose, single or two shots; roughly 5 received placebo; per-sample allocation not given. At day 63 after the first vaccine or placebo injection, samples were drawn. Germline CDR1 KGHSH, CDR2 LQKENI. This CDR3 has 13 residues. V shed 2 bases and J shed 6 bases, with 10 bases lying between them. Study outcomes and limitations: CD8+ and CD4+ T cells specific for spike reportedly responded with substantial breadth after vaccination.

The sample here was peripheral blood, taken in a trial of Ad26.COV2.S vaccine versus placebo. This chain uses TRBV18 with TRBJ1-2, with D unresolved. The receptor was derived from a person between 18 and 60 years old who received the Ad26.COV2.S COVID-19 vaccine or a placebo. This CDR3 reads CASSPEGGDGYTF. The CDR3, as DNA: TGTGCCAGCTCACCAGAGGGTGGGGATGGCTACACCTTC.